What follows are 29 T cell receptor beta chains derived from one specimen sequenced in a study of shared clonotypes between healthy human individuals. The protocol was immunoSEQ multiplex PCR, while the TCRdb copy is restricted to in-frame clones and leaves out a portion. The data contain roughly 2.4 million clones, nearly 97% of them singletons. Sequenced sample: naive CD4+ T cells sorted from blood. Subset described: CD45RA+ positively selected. These receptors were taken from a young man in good health.

This clone was recorded only once. The CDR3 loop reads CASSRGGGNTGELFF. Here the CDR3 DNA reads TGTGCCAGCAGTCGCGGGGGAGGGAACACCGGGGAGCTGTTTTTT. V gene TRBV6-5 combines with J gene TRBJ2-2; 7 bases fit TRBD2. Germline assignment: CDR1 MNHEY and CDR2 SVGAGI. Unmatched junction bases numbered 4, after V lost 5 bases and J lost 1 base. CDR3 length equals 15 residues.

In regard to this clone: The sample contains more than one DNA sequence encoding this CDR3. This CDR3 reads CASSLGGNNSPLHF. DNA for the CDR3: TGTGCCAGCAGCTTAGGGGGTAACAATTCACCCCTCCACTTT. The J gene is TRBJ1-6, the V gene TRBV7-2; D not certain. Germline V gene sequence: CDR1 SGHTA, CDR2 FQGNSA. V was cut by 1 base and J by 7 bases, with 8 bases left in between. The CDR3 extends over 14 amino acids.

V and J are TRBV28 and TRBJ1-2; D perhaps matches TRBD1 (5 bases). The CDR3 has 13 residues. Germline V lookup: CDR1 MDHEN, CDR2 SYDVKM. Trimming pared 7 bases from V and 4 bases from J, leaving 13 bases between. The CDR3, as DNA: TGTGCCAGCACTGGGGGTGGCGGCTATGGCTACACCTTC. Protein sequence: CASTGGGGYGYTF.

The J gene is TRBJ1-1, the V gene TRBV7-3; D is unclear. Trimming stripped 0 bases from V and 3 bases from J, with 5 bases between. CDR1 SGHTA and CDR2 FQGTGA come from the germline V gene. This CDR3 comprises 13 residues. CDR3 DNA: TGTGCCAGCAGCTTAACGAGCCACACTGAAGCTTTCTTT. The encoded protein is CASSLTSHTEAFF. Full variable domain (remainder filled in from reference TRBV7-3 and TRBJ1-1): GAGVSQTPSNKVTEKGKYVELRCDPISGHTALYWYRQSLGQGPEFLIYFQGTGAADDSGLPNDRFFAVRPEGSVSTLKIQRTERGDSAVYLCASSLTSHTEAFFGQGTRLTVV.

This clone has just one count. The CDR3 here is CASSLDVTGLSPLHF. The CDR3 nucleotides are TGCGCCAGCAGCTTGGATGTAACAGGTTTATCACCCCTCCACTTT. This chain joins TRBV5-1 and TRBJ1-6, with D possibly being TRBD1 (5 bases). CDR1 is SGHRS, CDR2 YFSETQ, per germline. The CDR3 runs 15 residues. Trimming pared 0 bases from V and 10 bases from J, leaving 14 bases between.

To note about this clone: The sample has other DNA sequences that encode this CDR3 too. The chain links TRBV5-4 to TRBJ2-7; 9 positions agree with TRBD1. After removal of 3 bases from V and 4 bases from J, the junction contained 2 bases not matched to a gene. Germline assignment: CDR1 SGHNT and CDR2 YYREEE (reference sequence). The CDR3 runs 13 residues. The CDR3: CASSSGQGYEQYF. CDR3 nucleotide sequence: TGTGCCAGCAGCTCGGGACAGGGTTACGAGCAGTACTTC.

The chain joins TRBV19 to TRBJ1-2; 8 bases are a match to TRBD1. The CDR3 totals 16 residues. J gave up 4 bases and V 4 bases, and 11 bases lay outside the gene matches. In germline, CDR1 is LNHDA, CDR2 SQIVND (reference sequence). The CDR3 nucleotides are TGTGCCAGTAGTACGGGACCCGCAGGGGGCGCCTATGGCTACACCTTC. Translation: CASSTGPAGGAYGYTF.

This rearrangement joins TRBV7-9 to TRBJ2-5; 11 nucleotides line up with TRBD2. The CDR3 is 15 residues long. V lost 5 bases, J lost 0 bases, and 2 bases stayed unmatched. Germline V lookup: CDR1 SEHNR, CDR2 FQNEAQ (reference sequence). CDR3 in DNA: TGTGCCAGCAGCACTAGCGGGGGCAACCAAGAGACCCAGTACTTC. It translates to CASSTSGGNQETQYF.

CDR3 protein: CASSPAQTYEQYF. The CDR3 DNA reads TGTGCCAGCAGCCCGGCTCAGACCTACGAGCAGTACTTC. The genes are TRBV7-2 and TRBJ2-7; no definite D call. V lost 5 bases and J lost 2, with 10 bases in between. CDR3 length: 13 residues. Germline CDR1 reads SGHTA; CDR2 reads FQGNSA.

The chain uses TRBV7-2 and TRBJ1-1, with a tentative D call TRBD1 (5 bases). V was clipped by 4 bases and J by 4 bases, with 16 bases between them. The CDR3 consists of 15 residues. The V gene's germline CDR1 is SGHTA and CDR2 FQGNSA. In nucleotides, the CDR3 is TGTGCCAGCAGCTCCAATCGGGGGGGTACCACTGAAGCTTTCTTT. Translated: CASSSNRGGTTEAFF.

The V call is TRBV7-2, the J call TRBJ2-3; D is possibly TRBD1 (6 bases). V was clipped by 0 bases and J by 5 bases, with 6 bases between them. From germline, CDR1 is SGHTA and CDR2 FQGNSA. The CDR3 consists of 13 residues. The CDR3 protein is CASSLARGDTQYF. In nucleotides, the CDR3 is TGTGCCAGCAGCTTAGCCAGGGGAGATACGCAGTATTTT. The whole variable domain, remainder taken from reference TRBV7-2 and TRBJ2-3, is GAGVSQSPSNKVTEKGKDVELRCDPISGHTALYWYRQSLGQGLEFLIYFQGNSAPDKSGLPSDRFSAERTGGSVSTLTIQRTQQEDSAVYLCASSLARGDTQYFGPGTRLTVL.

The chain uses TRBV30 and TRBJ2-2; a possible D gene is TRBD2 (7 bases). Germline lookup yields CDR1 GTSNPN and CDR2 SVGIG (reference sequence). The CDR3 length is 15 residues. V lost 4 bases and J 3 bases, leaving 15 bases between the germline ends. In nucleotides, the CDR3 is TGTGCCTGGAATCCGGGGGGCACGTACACCGGGGAGCTGTTTTTT. This sequence encodes CAWNPGGTYTGELFF.

This chain links TRBV30 with TRBJ1-6; 8 positions agree with TRBD1. J lost 10 bases, V lost 4 bases, and 12 bases had no gene match. The CDR3 contains 15 residues. Germline values: CDR1 GTSNPN, CDR2 SVGIG (reference sequence). The CDR3 sequence: CAWTEGTGWLSPLHF. CDR3 sequence (DNA): TGTGCCTGGACGGAGGGGACAGGTTGGCTCTCACCCCTCCACTTT.

The rearrangement links TRBV19 to TRBJ1-3; TRBD1 matches at 7 bases. The CDR3 is 14 amino acids. The germline CDR1 and CDR2 sequences are LNHDA and SQIVND (reference sequence). V lost 5 bases, J lost 1 base, and 2 bases stayed unmatched. This CDR3 is CASSVTGSGNTIYF. The CDR3 nucleotides read TGTGCCAGTAGTGTGACAGGGTCTGGAAACACCATATATTTT. Full variable domain (rest looked up from reference TRBV19 and TRBJ1-3): DGGITQSPKYLFRKEGQNVTLSCEQNLNHDAMYWYRQDPGQGLRLIYYSQIVNDFQKGDIAEGYSVSREKKESFPLTVTSAQKNPTAFYLCASSVTGSGNTIYFGEGSWLTVV.

A note on this clone: Other DNA sequences in this sample translate to the same CDR3. J is TRBJ2-3 and V is TRBV29-1, with 7 bases aligning to TRBD2. The CDR3 is 11 residues long. The ends lost 4 bases at V and 5 bases at J; junction bases unmatched: 0. Germline CDR1 and CDR2: SQVTM and ANQGSEA. Written as DNA, the CDR3 is TGCAGCGTTGGGGGGGGAGATACGCAGTATTTT. As protein: CSVGGGDTQYF.

Comment on this clone: Mismatch with germline at one junction end may stem from a read error. This sequence joins TRBV7-8 and TRBJ2-1; no clear D gene. This CDR3 has 11 residues. The germline V gene encodes CDR1 SGHVS and CDR2 FQNEAQ. The CDR3: CASRPYDEQFF. As DNA, the CDR3 is TGTGCCAGCAGGCCCTACGATGAGCAGTTCTTC.

DNA for the CDR3: TGTGCCAGCAGTGAAGGGGACAGGTCAGGCAATCAGCCCCAGCATTTT. Encoded protein: CASSEGDRSGNQPQHF. V and J are TRBV25-1 and TRBJ1-5, with TRBD1 matching 8 bases. CDR1 MGHDK and CDR2 SYGVNS come from the germline V gene. Losses at the gene ends were 2 bases for V and 2 bases for J; bases not matched to a gene: 5. CDR3 size: 16 residues.

The chain combines TRBV11-2 with TRBJ2-7; the D is unclear. The CDR3 length is 14 residues. Trimming pared 2 bases from V and 0 bases from J, leaving 8 bases between. Germline V lookup: CDR1 SGHAT, CDR2 FQNNGV. The CDR3 sequence is CASSLLGNSYEQYF. In DNA form, the CDR3 reads TGTGCCAGCAGCTTATTGGGGAACTCCTACGAGCAGTACTTC.

The chain links TRBV29-1 to TRBJ2-7, with no clear D. Trimming left V 6 bases short and J 6 bases short, with 15 bases between. CDR3 length: 12 residues. Germline V gene lookup returns CDR1 SQVTM and CDR2 ANQGSEA. The CDR3 nucleotides read TGCAGCGTGGGCTTAGGCTCCCTCGAGCAGTACTTC. This translates into CSVGLGSLEQYF.

The CDR3 DNA reads TGTGCCAGCTCACCGGCAGGGGTCCTCATGAACACTGAAGCTTTCTTT. Protein product: CASSPAGVLMNTEAFF. The chain combines TRBV18 with TRBJ1-1; D is perhaps TRBD1 (6 bases). This CDR3 is built from 16 residues. Germline V gene lookup returns CDR1 KGHSH and CDR2 LQKENI. The V gene lost 3 bases and the J gene lost 0 bases, with 14 bases spanning the gap.

V usage is TRBV5-4 and J usage is TRBJ2-4; D perhaps matches TRBD2 (6 bases). Trimming took 0 bases from V and 6 from J, leaving 10 bases between them. The CDR3 extends over 14 amino acids. Germline V gene sequence: CDR1 SGHNT, CDR2 YYREEE (reference sequence). The CDR3 bases are TGTGCCAGCAGCTTGGATCCGGGACTAAACATTCAGTACTTC. This translates into CASSLDPGLNIQYF.

The chain is built from TRBV28 and TRBJ1-2; 9 nucleotides agree with TRBD1. The CDR3 consists of 15 residues. Germline V gene data show CDR1 as MDHEN and CDR2 as SYDVKM. With V trimmed by 6 bases and J by 7 bases, 12 bases remained unmatched. CDR3 nucleotide sequence: TGTGCCAGCAGACCAATCTCACAGGGGGCGCTTGGCTACACCTTC. Its protein product is CASRPISQGALGYTF.

The chain has TRBV4-1 and TRBJ2-7; D remains ambiguous. Trimming removed 0 bases from V and 3 bases from J, with 6 bases in between. Looked up from germline, CDR1 is MGHRA and CDR2 is YSYEKL. The CDR3 has 13 residues. The CDR3 here is CASSQDPFYEQYF. The CDR3 DNA reads TGCGCCAGCAGCCAAGATCCCTTCTACGAGCAGTACTTC.

The genes are TRBV19 and TRBJ1-6; possibly TRBD1 for D (5 bases). Germline V gene data show CDR1 as LNHDA and CDR2 as SQIVND (reference sequence). Deletions cut 4 bases from V and 7 bases from J, with 14 bases between. This CDR3 is built from 15 residues. CDR3 sequence: CASSKGLLENSPLHF. As DNA, the CDR3 is TGTGCCAGTAGTAAGGGACTGCTGGAGAATTCACCCCTCCACTTT. Combining the CDR3 with reference TRBV19 and TRBJ1-6 gives the whole variable domain DGGITQSPKYLFRKEGQNVTLSCEQNLNHDAMYWYRQDPGQGLRLIYYSQIVNDFQKGDIAEGYSVSREKKESFPLTVTSAQKNPTAFYLCASSKGLLENSPLHFGNGTRLTVT.

The V call is TRBV7-2, the J call TRBJ1-2; no reliable D call. The CDR3 totals 14 residues. V was cut by 1 base and J by 9 bases, with 15 bases left in between. CDR1 and CDR2 (germline): SGHTA, FQGNSA. In nucleotides, the CDR3 is TGTGCCAGCAGCTTAGGGGTCGGCCTCGAGAGCTACACCTTC. Its protein is CASSLGVGLESYTF.

The chain recombines TRBV2 with TRBJ1-4, with D perhaps TRBD1 (5 bases). V lost 2 bases, J lost 3 bases, and 13 bases lay in between. This CDR3 is 16 amino acids long. Germline lookup yields CDR1 SNHLY and CDR2 FYNNEI. The CDR3, as DNA: TGTGCCAGCAGTGAATGGCAGGGCATGTCTAATGAAAAACTGTTTTTT. This codes for CASSEWQGMSNEKLFF. The full variable domain, rest sourced from reference TRBV2 and TRBJ1-4, is EPEVTQTPSHQVTQMGQEVILRCVPISNHLYFYWYRQILGQKVEFLVSFYNNEISEKSEIFDDQFSVERPDGSNFTLKIRSTKLEDSAMYFCASSEWQGMSNEKLFFGSGTQLSVL.

The rearrangement uses TRBV11-3 and TRBJ2-5, with a weak D call TRBD2 (6 bases). Germline V gene sequence: CDR1 SGHNT, CDR2 YENEEA. This CDR3 contains 15 residues. Trimming left V 2 bases short and J 0 bases short, with 10 bases between. The CDR3 region has the DNA TGTGCCAGCAGCTTATCCCGGGGGAACCAAGAGACCCAGTACTTC. Translated: CASSLSRGNQETQYF.

A word on this clone: Other DNA sequences in the same sample also yield this CDR3. The V call is TRBV5-1, the J call TRBJ2-3, with unresolved D. Germline lookup yields CDR1 SGHRS and CDR2 YFSETQ. The CDR3 extends over 14 amino acids. V lost 0 bases to trimming and J lost 2 bases, with 7 bases between them. As DNA, the CDR3 is TGCGCCAGCAGCTTGGGTGACACCACAGATACGCAGTATTTT. Protein: CASSLGDTTDTQYF.

This clone showed up just once. The chain links TRBV30 to TRBJ1-1; TRBD1 might be the D (6 bases). From germline, CDR1 is GTSNPN and CDR2 SVGIG (reference sequence). The V end lost 7 bases, the J end lost 4 bases, and 19 bases lay between the germline ends. This CDR3 is 14 amino acids long. The CDR3 protein is CAYDRGLQGTEAFF. The DNA of the CDR3 is TGTGCCTATGATCGGGGGCTGCAGGGCACTGAAGCTTTCTTT.